The 18 T cell receptor beta chains below all came from one sample that was sequenced in a study of T cell responses to AZD1222 COVID-19 vaccine. Assay: immunoSEQ multiplex PCR; the TCRdb copy retains only in-frame clones and omits some. The sample carries about 100,000 clones, 80% to 90% recorded once. The sample here was peripheral blood, taken on day 0 of AZD1222 vaccination. The receptors originated from an adult in good health.

The sample holds a few counts of this clone. CDR3 sequence (DNA): TGTGCCAGCAGCGTAGAGGGGAAGGCCACTGAAGCTTTCTTT. Translating it yields CASSVEGKATEAFF. The V gene is TRBV9, the J gene TRBJ1-1; D perhaps matches TRBD1 (5 bases). The CDR3 has 14 amino acids. Germline CDR1 is SGDLS and CDR2 is YYNGEE. V shed 0 bases and J shed 4 bases, with 10 bases lying between them.

This chain joins TRBV13 and TRBJ2-3, with D unclear. The V gene lost 0 bases and the J gene lost 0 bases, with 7 bases spanning the gap. Germline V gene data show CDR1 as PRHDT and CDR2 as FYEKMQ (reference sequence). The length of the CDR3 is 15 residues. CDR3 nucleotides: TGTGCCAGCAGCTTAGGTGTAGGGAGCACAGATACGCAGTATTTT. It is translated as CASSLGVGSTDTQYF.

J is TRBJ1-2 and V is TRBV6-5, with D possibly TRBD1 on 5 matching bases. Deletions cut 7 bases from V and 8 bases from J, with 17 bases between. CDR3 size: 13 residues. Germline assignment: CDR1 MNHEY and CDR2 SVGAGI. The CDR3 DNA is TGTGCCAGCACCCTAGCGGGGCGTCGGGGCTACACCTTC. This translates into CASTLAGRRGYTF.

The count of this clone is one. The chain combines TRBV10-2 with TRBJ1-3; D ambiguous. The CDR3 is made up of 14 amino acids. Germline loops: CDR1 WSHSY, CDR2 SAAADI. V shed 6 bases and J shed 1 base, with 10 bases lying between them. This chain's CDR3 is CASRSPGSGNTIYF. As DNA, the CDR3 is TGCGCCAGCAGGTCGCCGGGATCTGGAAACACCATATATTTT.

This sequence joins TRBV6-4 and TRBJ1-5; maybe TRBD1 (5 bases). V lost 6 bases to trimming and J lost 0 bases, with 12 bases between them. CDR1 MRHNA and CDR2 SNTAGT come from the germline V gene. CDR3 size: 15 residues. The chain's CDR3 is CASRRDGLSNQPQHF. CDR3 nucleotides: TGTGCCAGCAGACGGGACGGACTTAGCAATCAGCCCCAGCATTTT.

This clone was detected a few times. The chain uses TRBV18 and TRBJ2-7; 7 bases match TRBD1. CDR1 and CDR2 (germline): KGHSH, LQKENI. CDR3 size: 15 residues. V shed 5 bases, J shed 2 bases, and the junction held 9 bases outside the gene matches. The CDR3 reads CASSGPGQHTYEQYF. DNA of the CDR3: TGTGCCAGCTCAGGGCCGGGACAGCATACCTACGAGCAGTACTTC.

The V call is TRBV4-2, the J call TRBJ2-5; TRBD2 is a possible D gene (6 bases). The germline gives CDR1 LGHNA, CDR2 YNFKEQ. The germline V and J ends were trimmed by 0 bases and 2 bases, with 16 bases remaining between them. The CDR3 covers 17 residues. CDR3 protein: CASSQESGLSGQETQYF. The CDR3 bases are TGTGCCAGCAGCCAAGAGAGCGGACTAAGCGGTCAAGAGACCCAGTACTTC.

The V call is TRBV5-1, the J call TRBJ2-1, with 10 bases lining up with TRBD2. The CDR3 has 14 amino acids. With V trimmed by 5 bases and J by 7 bases, 6 bases remained unmatched. The germline V gene encodes CDR1 SGHRS and CDR2 YFSETQ. The chain's CDR3 is CASRELAGKNEQFF. In DNA form, the CDR3 reads TGCGCCAGCAGGGAACTAGCGGGGAAGAATGAGCAGTTCTTC.

The V gene is TRBV7-2, the J gene TRBJ2-5, with TRBD2 matching over 10 bases. Trimming removed 0 bases from V and 1 base from J; junction bases left unmatched: 8. The CDR3 covers 18 residues. CDR1 is SGHTA and CDR2 is FQGNSA in the germline V gene. This chain's CDR3 is CASSLAPSGRGSQETQYF. CDR3 nucleotide sequence: TGTGCCAGCAGCTTAGCCCCAAGCGGGAGGGGGTCCCAAGAGACCCAGTACTTC.

The rearrangement joins TRBV5-6 to TRBJ2-3; no firm D call. V was shortened by 2 bases and J by 8 bases, with 9 bases between the two germline ends. CDR1 and CDR2 from the germline V gene are SGHDT and YYEEEE. The CDR3 loop spans 12 amino acids. The CDR3 loop is CASSLEDRTQYF. CDR3 nucleotides: TGTGCCAGCAGCTTAGAAGACCGTACGCAGTATTTT. Variable domain in full (rest from reference TRBV5-6 and TRBJ2-3): DAGVTQSPTHLIKTRGQQVTLRCSPKSGHDTVSWYQQALGQGPQFIFQYYEEEERQRGNFPDRFSGHQFPNYSSELNVNALLLGDSALYLCASSLEDRTQYFGPGTRLTVL.

The rearrangement uses TRBV7-2 and TRBJ1-1, with 9 bases fitting TRBD1. Losses at the gene ends were 6 bases for V and 8 bases for J; bases not matched to a gene: 10. This CDR3 is 14 amino acids long. Germline lookup yields CDR1 SGHTA and CDR2 FQGNSA. Here the CDR3 DNA reads TGTGCCAGCAGGCCCCCGGGACAGGGTCGGGAAGCTTTCTTT. It codes for CASRPPGQGREAFF.

The chain combines TRBV7-8 with TRBJ2-3, with D perhaps TRBD1 (5 bases). The germline gives CDR1 SGHVS, CDR2 FQNEAQ. This CDR3 region has 15 residues. Trimming pared 6 bases from V and 1 base from J, leaving 14 bases between. The CDR3 DNA reads TGTGCCAGCAGTTCCAGGGTCGGTGGCACAGATACGCAGTATTTT. Translating it yields CASSSRVGGTDTQYF.

The V call is TRBV20-1, the J call TRBJ1-2; TRBD1 matches at 8 bases. J lost 7 bases, V lost 3 bases, and 7 bases had no gene match. CDR1 and CDR2 from the germline V gene are DFQATT and SNEGSKA (reference sequence). This CDR3 is built from 13 residues. CDR3 nucleotide sequence: TGCAGTGCTAGTGGGCAGGGGGCGGGTGGCTACACCTTC. The encoded protein is CSASGQGAGGYTF.

This chain connects TRBV12-3 or TRBV12-4 to TRBJ2-7, with D unresolved. The V and J ends lost 2 bases and 0 bases respectively, with 2 bases between them. The CDR3 extends over 12 amino acids. CDR3 sequence: CASSLHSYEQYF. The CDR3 DNA sequence: TGTGCCAGCAGTTTACACTCCTACGAGCAGTACTTC.

This clone appeared a few times. The CDR3 DNA reads as TGTGCCAGTAGTCCACAGACCGGGACGCAAAATTCACCCCTCCACTTT. Its translation is CASSPQTGTQNSPLHF. V is TRBV19 and J is TRBJ1-6; a weak D match, TRBD1 (5 bases). V gave up 5 bases and J gave up 7 bases, with 18 bases separating them. The length of the CDR3 is 16 residues. Germline V gives CDR1 LNHDA, CDR2 SQIVND (reference sequence).

The chain carries TRBV4-1 and TRBJ1-5; D is possibly TRBD1 (5 bases). V lost 2 bases, J lost 3 bases, and 8 bases lay in between. The CDR3 extends over 14 amino acids. CDR1 is MGHRA, CDR2 YSYEKL, per germline. CDR3 coding DNA: TGCGCCAGCAGCCAACGACAGATCAATCAGCCCCAGCATTTT. Its translation is CASSQRQINQPQHF.

Notes on this clone: Sequence at one end of the junction differs from germline and may be a read error. This chain uses TRBV6-4 with TRBJ1-2; D is unresolved. Germline V gene sequence: CDR1 MRHNA, CDR2 SNTAGT. This CDR3 has 20 residues. CDR3 DNA sequence: TGTGCCAGCAGAGACTTCTTGTTGTTGTGTTGTGAGGCATCCCTCTATGGCTACACCTTC. This sequence encodes CASRDFLLLCCEASLYGYTF.

The chain has TRBV30 and TRBJ2-7, with unresolved D. Germline lookup yields CDR1 GTSNPN and CDR2 SVGIG (reference sequence). V lost 2 bases, J lost 2 bases, and 13 bases lay in between. The CDR3 runs to 14 residues. The CDR3 protein is CAWSRVPGTYEQYF. CDR3 bases: TGTGCCTGGAGTAGGGTTCCGGGCACCTACGAGCAGTACTTC.